What follows are 21 T cell receptor beta chains derived from one specimen sequenced in a study of blood T cells in healthy people across ages. Combining a sample-barcoded 5' primer with a J-beta primer mix, a second PCR ran for roughly 6 to 12 cycles. TCRdb called the 5' RACE reads again in MiXCR, with one record for every CDR3 protein. Of roughly 1,500,000 distinct CDR3 sequences in the sample, roughly 40% are singletons; the top ten hold under 8%. Material for sequencing was blood. All receptors come from a woman aged 18-35 years in good health.

The chain is built from TRBV3-1 and TRBJ1-6, with 7 bases lining up with TRBD1. The CDR3 is 15 amino acids. Trimming removed 7 bases from V and 7 bases from J; junction bases left unmatched: 10. From germline, CDR1 is LGHDT and CDR2 YNNKEL (reference sequence). CDR3 protein: CASTTTGVGNSPLHF. Written as DNA, the CDR3 is TGTGCCAGCACCACCACAGGGGTTGGGAATTCACCCCTCCACTTT.

This clonotype has just a few counts. V gene TRBV20-1 combines with J gene TRBJ1-1; D is possibly TRBD1 (5 bases). Between the trimmed V and J ends, which lost 6 bases and 3 bases, there was a span of 11 bases. The CDR3 loop spans 12 amino acids. Germline V gene lookup returns CDR1 DFQATT and CDR2 SNEGSKA (reference sequence). Written as DNA, the CDR3 is TGCAGTGCCCGGGGGAGGGACACTGAAGCTTTCTTT. It yields the protein CSARGRDTEAFF.

At least ten counts were recorded for this clonotype. V is TRBV15 and J is TRBJ1-5; the match to TRBD1 covers 7 bases. V was pared by 3 bases and J by 2 bases, with 4 bases of the junction left unmatched. The CDR3 contains 15 residues. The germline gives CDR1 LNHNV, CDR2 YYDKDF (reference sequence). The DNA of the CDR3 is TGTGCCACCAGCAGTCTCGGGACAGGCAATCAGCCCCAGCATTTT. Its translation is CATSSLGTGNQPQHF.

This clonotype appeared a few times. This chain connects TRBV11-2 to TRBJ2-6, with D possibly being TRBD1 (5 bases). V was trimmed by 2 bases and J by 2 bases, leaving 13 bases between them. The CDR3 loop spans 17 amino acids. Germline CDR1 and CDR2: SGHAT and FQNNGV. The CDR3 DNA follows: TGTGCCAGCAGCTTACTTAGGGGTTCCCCTGGGGCCAACGTCCTGACTTTC. It encodes CASSLLRGSPGANVLTF.

In its sample, this clonotype was seen a few times. This chain links TRBV7-9 with TRBJ2-5, with 8 bases aligning to TRBD1. The last part of the DNA fits TRBJ2-7 better; the J call may be wrong. There are 15 residues in the CDR3. CDR1 is SEHNR, CDR2 FQNEAQ, per germline (reference sequence). As DNA, the CDR3 is TGTGCCAGCAGCTTAGCGGGACAGGTAGGCCCCGAGCAGTACTTC. Its translation: CASSLAGQVGPEQYF.

This chain links TRBV20-1 with TRBJ1-2, with TRBD1 as a possible D gene (5 bases). The CDR3 is 15 amino acids. Trimming took 3 bases from V and 3 from J, leaving 17 bases between them. Germline CDR1 reads DFQATT; CDR2 reads SNEGSKA (reference sequence). CDR3 bases: TGCAGTGCTAGGGGGGGGTGGAGCGCAGACTATGGCTACACCTTC. Amino acid sequence: CSARGGWSADYGYTF.

This clonotype was picked up one time. As DNA, the CDR3 is TGTGCCAGCAGTTACTCGAACCCTGGGACTAGCGAAATACCGGGTCACGAGCAGTACTTC. Its protein product is CASSYSNPGTSEIPGHEQYF. The V call is TRBV6-5, the J call TRBJ2-7; TRBD2 matches at 10 bases. In germline, CDR1 is MNHEY, CDR2 SVGAGI. This CDR3 contains 20 residues. With V trimmed by 0 bases and J by 5 bases, 19 bases remained unmatched.

This chain's CDR3 is CASTPTGSGRPGVSTQYF. CDR3 nucleotide sequence: TGTGCCAGCACCCCGACAGGCTCCGGGAGGCCTGGTGTCAGTACGCAGTATTTT. The chain has TRBV27 and TRBJ2-3; the D gene is possibly TRBD2 (7 bases). The ends were cut back, 7 bases at V and 8 bases at J, with 31 bases in the middle. The CDR3 contains 18 residues. Germline V gene lookup returns CDR1 MNHEY and CDR2 SMNVEV (reference sequence).

This sequence joins TRBV3-1 and TRBJ2-1; 7 nucleotides align to TRBD2. Germline V gene lookup returns CDR1 LGHDT and CDR2 YNNKEL (reference sequence). The CDR3 has 15 residues. The J segment lost 10 bases and the V segment lost 1 base, leaving 10 bases of the junction unmatched. This CDR3 is CASSQGQLPGGEQFF. CDR3 coding DNA: TGTGCCAGCAGCCAAGGTCAACTTCCCGGGGGGGAGCAGTTCTTC.

This clonotype was seen only a few times. V gene TRBV6-1 combines with J gene TRBJ2-1, with D perhaps matching TRBD1 or TRBD2 (5 bases each). Trimming left V 6 bases short and J 4 bases short, with 13 bases between. The CDR3 runs to 14 residues. The V gene's germline CDR1 is MNHNS and CDR2 SASEGT. The CDR3 is CASRTIGAYNEQFF. CDR3 DNA: TGTGCCAGCAGGACTATCGGGGCTTACAATGAGCAGTTCTTC.

CDR3 nucleotides: TGTGCCAGCACTACCCGACGGTTCGTGGGGGCTTTCTTT. This translates into CASTTRRFVGAFF. The rearrangement uses TRBV12-3 or TRBV12-4 and TRBJ1-1; D remains ambiguous. The CDR3 contains 13 residues. Trimming shortened V by 7 bases and J by 11 bases, and 20 bases separated the two germline ends.

The chain is built from TRBV4-1 and TRBJ2-7; D possibly uses TRBD1 or TRBD2 (7 bases each). CDR1 is MGHRA, CDR2 YSYEKL, per germline. V was shortened by 0 bases and J by 4 bases, with 13 bases between the two germline ends. This CDR3 has 15 residues. The DNA of the CDR3 is TGCGCCAGCAGCCAAGATCCCAGGGGGGGGTACGAGCAGTACTTC. It encodes CASSQDPRGGYEQYF.

The rearrangement joins TRBV25-1 to TRBJ2-4, with D hard to call. Germline-derived CDR1 and CDR2 are MGHDK and SYGVNS. The CDR3 totals 15 residues. Trimming removed 4 bases from V and 3 bases from J, with 13 bases in between. This chain's CDR3 is CASSAPPEHKNIQYF. The CDR3 nucleotides are TGTGCCAGCAGTGCCCCCCCGGAGCACAAAAACATTCAGTACTTC.

The chain combines TRBV10-1 with TRBJ2-1; 11 nucleotides agree with TRBD2. The CDR3 contains 15 residues. The V and J ends lost 7 bases and 5 bases, in that order; junction bases with no gene match: 7. Germline lookup yields CDR1 WNHNN and CDR2 SYGVQD (reference sequence). Here the CDR3 reads CASNEGTSGHNEQFF. The CDR3 nucleotides read TGCGCCAGCAACGAGGGGACTAGCGGACACAATGAGCAGTTCTTC.

The DNA of the CDR3 is TGTGCCAGCAGCCCGGGAGCGGGAGGGCCTAAGACAGATACGCAGTATTTT. Its protein is CASSPGAGGPKTDTQYF. The V call is TRBV9, the J call TRBJ2-3; 10 nucleotides match TRBD2. This CDR3 has 17 residues. With V trimmed by 4 bases and J by 3 bases, 11 bases remained unmatched. Germline V gene data show CDR1 as SGDLS and CDR2 as YYNGEE.

The CDR3 protein is CASSEGTPASSYEQYF. The CDR3 DNA reads as TGTGCCAGCTCAGAGGGGACTCCGGCGAGCTCCTACGAGCAGTACTTC. V usage is TRBV18 and J usage is TRBJ2-7; D might be TRBD2 (6 bases). The CDR3 is 16 amino acids. V was trimmed by 5 bases and J by 0 bases, leaving 17 bases between them. The V gene's germline CDR1 is KGHSH and CDR2 LQKENI.

The V and J genes are TRBV4-1 and TRBJ1-1, with D perhaps TRBD1 (5 bases). The germline V gene encodes CDR1 MGHRA and CDR2 YSYEKL. V lost 5 bases, J lost 1 base, and 17 bases lay in between. CDR3 length equals 16 residues. The CDR3 DNA reads as TGCGCCAGCAGCAAACCCCCGGGACGGGCGAACACTGAAGCTTTCTTT. As protein: CASSKPPGRANTEAFF.

This clonotype was recorded a few times. The genes are TRBV7-2 and TRBJ2-7; D might be TRBD2 (7 bases). From germline, CDR1 is SGHTA and CDR2 FQGNSA. Trimming removed 11 bases from V and 2 bases from J, with 25 bases in between. This CDR3 has 16 amino acids. Here the CDR3 DNA reads TGTGCCCCCACGGGGGCGGGAGCTACGCCCACCTACGAGCAGTACTTC. Protein: CAPTGAGATPTYEQYF. Filled out from reference TRBV7-2 and TRBJ2-7, the complete variable domain reads GAGVSQSPSNKVTEKGKDVELRCDPISGHTALYWYRQSLGQGLEFLIYFQGNSAPDKSGLPSDRFSAERTGGSVSTLTIQRTQQEDSAVYLCAPTGAGATPTYEQYFGPGTRLTVT.

The chain employs TRBV4-1 and TRBJ2-7; D remains unclear. V was pared by 0 bases and J by 3 bases, with 12 bases between. CDR3 size: 15 residues. Per the germline V gene, CDR1 is MGHRA and CDR2 is YSYEKL. The CDR3 DNA is TGCGCCAGCAGCCAAGATCCCGGAAATTTCTACGAGCAGTACTTC. Translated: CASSQDPGNFYEQYF.

The V gene is TRBV9, the J gene TRBJ1-1; the D gene is possibly TRBD1 (5 bases). Germline values: CDR1 SGDLS, CDR2 YYNGEE. The CDR3 has 15 residues. V was shortened by 6 bases and J by 5 bases, with 20 bases between the two germline ends. CDR3 DNA sequence: TGTGCCAGCAACCCCCTAGATGGGGGGGGGACTGAAGCTTTCTTT. Its protein product is CASNPLDGGGTEAFF.

The chain links TRBV27 to TRBJ2-1; TRBD1 matches at 9 bases. The CDR3 consists of 12 residues. The germline gives CDR1 MNHEY, CDR2 SMNVEV (reference sequence). With 5 bases clipped from V and 14 bases from J, the junction kept 7 bases outside the gene matches. The CDR3 nucleotides are TGTGCCAGCAGTCCTCTTGGGACAGGGAAGTTCTTC. Amino acid sequence: CASSPLGTGKFF.